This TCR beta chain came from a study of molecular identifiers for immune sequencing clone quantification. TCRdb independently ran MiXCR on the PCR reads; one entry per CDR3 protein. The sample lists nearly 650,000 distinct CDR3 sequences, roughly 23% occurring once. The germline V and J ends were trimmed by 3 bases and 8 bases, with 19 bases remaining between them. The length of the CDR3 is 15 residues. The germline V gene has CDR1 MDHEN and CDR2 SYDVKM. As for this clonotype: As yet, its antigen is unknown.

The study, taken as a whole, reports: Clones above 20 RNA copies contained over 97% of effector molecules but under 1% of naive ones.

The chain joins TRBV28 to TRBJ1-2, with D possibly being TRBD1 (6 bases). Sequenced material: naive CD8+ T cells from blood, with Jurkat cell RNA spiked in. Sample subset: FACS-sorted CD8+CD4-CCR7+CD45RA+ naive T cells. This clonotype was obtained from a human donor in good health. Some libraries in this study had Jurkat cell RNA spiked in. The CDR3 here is CASSFRGVAGEGYTF. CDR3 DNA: TGTGCCAGCAGTTTTCGGGGGGTGGCAGGGGAAGGCTACACCTTC.